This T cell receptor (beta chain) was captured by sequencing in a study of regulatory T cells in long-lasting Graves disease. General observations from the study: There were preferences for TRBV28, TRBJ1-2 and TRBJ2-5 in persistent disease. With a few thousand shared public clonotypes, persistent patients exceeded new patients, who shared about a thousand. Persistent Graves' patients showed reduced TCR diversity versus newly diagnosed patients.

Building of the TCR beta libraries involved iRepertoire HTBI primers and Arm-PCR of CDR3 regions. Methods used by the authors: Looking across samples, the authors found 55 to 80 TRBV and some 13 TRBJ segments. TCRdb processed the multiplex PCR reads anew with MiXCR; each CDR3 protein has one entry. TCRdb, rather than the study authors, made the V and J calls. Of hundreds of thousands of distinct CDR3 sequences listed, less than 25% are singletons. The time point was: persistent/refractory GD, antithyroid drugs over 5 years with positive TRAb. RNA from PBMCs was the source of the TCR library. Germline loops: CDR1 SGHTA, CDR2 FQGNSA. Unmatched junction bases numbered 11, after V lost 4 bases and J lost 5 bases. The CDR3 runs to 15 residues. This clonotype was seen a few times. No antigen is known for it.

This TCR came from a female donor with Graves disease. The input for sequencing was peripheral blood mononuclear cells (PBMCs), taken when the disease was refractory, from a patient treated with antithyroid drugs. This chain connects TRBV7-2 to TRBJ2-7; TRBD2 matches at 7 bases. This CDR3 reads CASSSQAGVKDEQYF. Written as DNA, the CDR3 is TGTGCCAGCAGCTCACAGGCGGGGGTCAAGGACGAGCAGTACTTC.